These 27 T cell receptor beta chains came from one sample sequenced in a study of shared clonotypes between healthy human individuals. Sequencing used immunoSEQ multiplex PCR; TCRdb keeps in-frame clones, though not all of them. The sample lists around 450,000 clones; roughly 77% were seen once. The sample consisted of PBMCs. These receptors all stem from a woman in her thirties or forties in good health. Some clones in this sample may be carry-over from other donors' samples.

The chain has TRBV1 and TRBJ1-5. TRBV1 corresponds to a pseudogene. The CDR3 spans 15 residues. The CDR3 reads CTRTPLSGCNQPQHF. The DNA of the CDR3 is TGCACCAGGACTCCTTTATCGGGTTGCAATCAGCCCCAGCATTTT.

The gene calls are TRBV28 and TRBJ2-6; no clear D gene. Germline loops: CDR1 MDHEN, CDR2 SYDVKM. The CDR3 extends over 18 amino acids. Trimming removed 5 bases at V and 5 bases at J, with 22 bases between. This chain's CDR3 is CASSHLLLTQSRANVLTF. CDR3 DNA: TGTGCCAGCAGTCACCTGCTCTTGACACAAAGTCGGGCCAACGTCCTGACTTTC.

This clone was seen at least ten times. The V call is TRBV30, the J call TRBJ2-5, with D tentatively TRBD1 (6 bases). Trimming cost V 3 bases and J 5 bases, with 19 bases left between them. The CDR3 has 15 amino acids. CDR1 is GTSNPN and CDR2 is SVGIG in the germline V gene (reference sequence). CDR3 protein: CAWRRNGTPRETQYF. CDR3 sequence (DNA): TGTGCCTGGAGAAGAAATGGGACACCGAGGGAGACCCAGTACTTC.

The chain employs TRBV6-5 and TRBJ1-5; no clear D gene. This CDR3 has 13 amino acids. Germline V lookup: CDR1 MNHEY, CDR2 SVGAGI. The V gene lost 3 bases and the J gene lost 0 bases, with 3 bases spanning the gap. The CDR3 sequence: CASSYDSNQPQHF. CDR3 sequence (DNA): TGTGCCAGCAGTTATGATAGCAATCAGCCCCAGCATTTT.

This chain links TRBV9 with TRBJ1-2; D uncertain. The CDR3 has 15 amino acids. The V end was cut by 4 bases, the J end by 2 bases, with 15 bases between. Germline loops: CDR1 SGDLS, CDR2 YYNGEE. CDR3 sequence (DNA): TGTGCCAGCAGCCCCTCCCAGCGACAAAACTATGGCTACACCTTC. Translation gives CASSPSQRQNYGYTF.

This clone was found a few times. The chain recombines TRBV5-1 with TRBJ1-1; D uncertain. Trimming left V 5 bases short and J 0 bases short, with 17 bases between. This CDR3 spans 16 amino acids. Germline assignment: CDR1 SGHRS and CDR2 YFSETQ. CDR3 DNA: TGCGCCAGCAGACCGGGCAGGTCTGTAGTGAACACTGAAGCTTTCTTT. Amino acids: CASRPGRSVVNTEAFF.

This clone was observed a few times. The chain has TRBV18 and TRBJ2-1, with 8 positions matching TRBD2. Germline assignment: CDR1 KGHSH and CDR2 LQKENI. CDR3 length: 16 residues. The V and J ends lost 3 bases and 4 bases, in that order; junction bases with no gene match: 8. This CDR3 reads CASSPESGSGYNEQFF. CDR3 sequence (DNA): TGTGCCAGCTCACCGGAAAGCGGGAGCGGGTACAATGAGCAGTTCTTC.

Only one count was recorded for this clone. Other DNA sequences of this sample code for an identical CDR3. V usage is TRBV15 and J usage is TRBJ2-7; D is uncertain. Trimming cost V 3 bases and J 0 bases, with 6 bases left between them. Germline V gives CDR1 LNHNV, CDR2 YYDKDF (reference sequence). The CDR3 is 13 amino acids. The CDR3 loop reads CATSRDRSYEQYF. Written as DNA, the CDR3 is TGTGCCACCAGCAGGGATCGCTCCTACGAGCAGTACTTC.

This chain uses TRBV5-4 with TRBJ2-2; D gene uncertain. Deletions cut 4 bases from V and 5 bases from J, with 6 bases between. CDR1 SGHNT and CDR2 YYREEE come from the germline V gene (reference sequence). This CDR3 region has 12 residues. Here the CDR3 DNA reads TGTGCCAGCAGCCCCGGAACCGGGGAGCTGTTTTTT. This translates into CASSPGTGELFF.

The rearrangement joins TRBV15 to TRBJ1-1; D is undetermined. V was cut by 1 base and J by 11 bases, with 20 bases left in between. This CDR3 has 15 residues. Germline-derived CDR1 and CDR2 are LNHNV and YYDKDF (reference sequence). DNA for the CDR3: TGTGCCACCAGCAGAGTTTACCCCGTGGCCAGGCGCGCTTTCTTT. Translation gives CATSRVYPVARRAFF.

The J gene is TRBJ2-7, the V gene TRBV4-2; 12 bases fit TRBD1. CDR1 and CDR2 from the germline V gene are LGHNA and YNFKEQ. The CDR3 sequence is 16 residues long. V shed 0 bases, J shed 4 bases, and the junction held 4 bases outside the gene matches. The CDR3 is CASSQDLGQGAYEQYF. CDR3 DNA sequence: TGTGCCAGCAGCCAAGATCTGGGACAGGGGGCTTACGAGCAGTACTTC.

This clone was counted many times. The chain combines TRBV14 with TRBJ1-4, with D hard to call. The germline V and J ends were trimmed by 2 bases and 12 bases, with 16 bases remaining between them. Germline V gene sequence: CDR1 SGHDN, CDR2 FVKESK. This CDR3 region has 14 residues. CDR3 bases: TGTGCCAGCAGCCAATTAGTGTCGGCGAGGGAACTGTTTTTT. Translating gives CASSQLVSARELFF.

The chain employs TRBV2 and TRBJ1-5, with 8 positions matching TRBD1. The CDR3 length is 14 residues. Germline CDR1 reads SNHLY; CDR2 reads FYNNEI. V was pared by 6 bases and J by 7 bases, with 8 bases of the junction left unmatched. The CDR3 DNA follows: TGTGCCAGCAGCACCCAGGGGGCTGGACAGCCCCAGCATTTT. This sequence encodes CASSTQGAGQPQHF.

This rearrangement joins TRBV5-4 to TRBJ2-5; D might be TRBD1 or TRBD2, each matching 5 bases. V was clipped by 1 base and J by 7 bases, with 14 bases between them. This CDR3 has 14 residues. Germline V gives CDR1 SGHNT, CDR2 YYREEE (reference sequence). The CDR3 region is CASSLQGERGTQYF. CDR3 DNA sequence: TGTGCCAGCAGCTTGCAAGGGGAGAGAGGGACCCAGTACTTC.

For this clone: Germline and junction disagree at one end, which may indicate a read error. The same CDR3 arises from other DNA sequences in this sample as well. The chain joins TRBV7-2 to TRBJ2-5; 7 nucleotides line up with TRBD1. Germline CDR1 SGHTA, CDR2 FQGNSA. CDR3 size: 15 residues. CDR3 coding DNA: TGTGCCAGCAGCCTAGCCGGGACAGCCCAAGAGACCCAGTACTTC. Protein: CASSLAGTAQETQYF.

V usage is TRBV6-5 and J usage is TRBJ2-7; TRBD2 matches at 10 bases. The CDR3 has 14 amino acids. Per the germline V gene, CDR1 is MNHEY and CDR2 is SVGAGI. V lost 8 bases and J lost 3; bases outside the gene matches: 7. For the CDR3, the DNA is TGTGCCAGCGGGCGTCTAGCGGGGGTCTACGAGCAGTACTTC. Translated, it gives CASGRLAGVYEQYF.

This clone was counted a single time. The chain has TRBV10-3 and TRBJ1-2; the D gene is possibly TRBD1 (6 bases). Germline V lookup: CDR1 ENHRY, CDR2 SYGVKD. CDR3 length: 18 amino acids. Trimming pared 7 bases from V and 1 base from J, leaving 25 bases between. The CDR3 is CAITESVGGRYSNYGYTF. Written as DNA, the CDR3 is TGTGCCATCACCGAGAGTGTAGGGGGAAGATACAGTAACTATGGCTACACCTTC.

The chain carries TRBV27 and TRBJ2-1, with a tentative D call TRBD2 (7 bases). The CDR3 is made up of 14 amino acids. The V gene's germline CDR1 is MNHEY and CDR2 SMNVEV (reference sequence). Trimming removed 3 bases at V and 7 bases at J, with 13 bases between. CDR3 in DNA: TGTGCCAGCAGTTTTGGGGGAGGGGGTAATGAGCAGTTCTTC. This codes for CASSFGGGGNEQFF.

V usage is TRBV5-1 and J usage is TRBJ2-7; D not resolved. CDR1 is SGHRS, CDR2 YFSETQ, per germline. V lost 4 bases and J 0 bases, leaving 8 bases between the germline ends. CDR3 length equals 13 residues. The CDR3 sequence: CASSPESSYEQYF. The DNA of the CDR3 is TGCGCCAGCAGCCCCGAAAGCTCCTACGAGCAGTACTTC. The full variable domain, its missing parts supplied by reference TRBV5-1 and TRBJ2-7, is KAGVTQTPRYLIKTRGQQVTLSCSPISGHRSVSWYQQTPGQGLQFLFEYFSETQRNKGNFPGRFSGRQFSNSRSEMNVSTLELGDSALYLCASSPESSYEQYFGPGTRLTVT.

The rearrangement uses TRBV28 and TRBJ1-5; D ambiguous. The germline V gene has CDR1 MDHEN and CDR2 SYDVKM. The CDR3 covers 17 residues. The V end was cut by 6 bases, the J end by 3 bases, with 21 bases between. CDR3 in DNA: TGTGCCAGCAGATCCCCAGGTGGCCCGCAACTCAATCAGCCCCAGCATTTT. Its protein product is CASRSPGGPQLNQPQHF.

This clone was counted at least ten times. The chain employs TRBV7-9 and TRBJ2-7; D perhaps matches TRBD2 (5 bases). V shed 5 bases and J shed 2 bases, with 7 bases lying between them. The germline gives CDR1 SEHNR, CDR2 FQNEAQ (reference sequence). The CDR3 runs to 12 residues. The CDR3 coding sequence is TGTGCCAGCAGCCCGCGGGCCTACGAGCAGTACTTC. The encoded protein is CASSPRAYEQYF.

The CDR3 reads CSVETGPSANEQFF. CDR3 DNA: TGCAGCGTTGAGACAGGGCCCAGTGCCAATGAGCAGTTCTTC. This chain connects TRBV29-1 to TRBJ2-1, with 7 bases identical to TRBD1. The CDR3 is made up of 14 amino acids. J lost 6 bases, V lost 3 bases, and 8 bases had no gene match. Germline CDR1 is SQVTM and CDR2 is ANQGSEA.

This CDR3 reads CASTEGTGARDGYTF. Written as DNA, the CDR3 is TGCGCCAGCACCGAGGGGACAGGGGCGCGGGATGGCTACACCTTC. This chain links TRBV10-1 with TRBJ1-2; TRBD1 matches at 10 bases. This CDR3 spans 15 amino acids. With V trimmed by 7 bases and J by 6 bases, 11 bases remained unmatched. Germline lookup yields CDR1 WNHNN and CDR2 SYGVQD (reference sequence).

The sample holds many counts of this clone. CDR3 in DNA: TGTGCCAGCTCACCGCGGGACAGCTTTAATGAAAAACTGTTTTTT. This sequence encodes CASSPRDSFNEKLFF. J is TRBJ1-4 and V is TRBV18; 7 bases fit TRBD1. The V gene's germline CDR1 is KGHSH and CDR2 LQKENI. J gave up 4 bases and V 3 bases, and 5 bases lay outside the gene matches. The CDR3 has 15 residues.

The chain combines TRBV19 with TRBJ2-1; D may match TRBD1 or TRBD2 (5 bases each). CDR3 length: 15 residues. Trimming pared 7 bases from V and 2 bases from J, leaving 15 bases between. Germline lookup yields CDR1 LNHDA and CDR2 SQIVND (reference sequence). CDR3 coding DNA: TGTGCCAGTAAAAGCGAGGGGCCAGCCTACAATGAGCAGTTCTTC. Amino acid sequence: CASKSEGPAYNEQFF.

This clone has just a few counts. The chain is built from TRBV2 and TRBJ1-1, with D uncertain. This CDR3 contains 14 residues. V gave up 3 bases and J gave up 1 base, with 9 bases separating them. Germline CDR1 is SNHLY and CDR2 is FYNNEI. CDR3 DNA: TGTGCCAGCAGTGATGTGGAGGGGAACACTGAAGCTTTCTTT. Translating gives CASSDVEGNTEAFF.

This chain uses TRBV18 with TRBJ1-5; D is undetermined. The CDR3 runs 13 residues. The germline V gene encodes CDR1 KGHSH and CDR2 LQKENI. Trimming removed 3 bases at V and 7 bases at J, with 10 bases between. The CDR3: CASSPGIGQPQHF. CDR3 nucleotide sequence: TGTGCCAGCTCACCCGGCATAGGACAGCCCCAGCATTTT.